A selection of T cell receptor beta chains follows, all from one sample in a study of post-analysis software for immune sequencing data. TCRdb passed the PCR reads through MiXCR, listing each CDR3 protein once. The table lists approximately 400,000 distinct CDR3 sequences, about a third of them singletons. Sample: blood. Source of these receptors: a girl aged 5 to 17 with multiple sclerosis. Each CDR3 is given without its conserved first and last residue. Each record gives: J gene, V gene, CDR3 protein.

TRBJ1-1 TRBV10-3 AIRPYTGPEAF
TRBJ2-5 TRBV7-2 ASSRQGARETQY
TRBJ2-7 TRBV20-1 SARLGASYEQY
TRBJ2-2 TRBV6-6 ASSYSNRAGGELF
TRBJ2-7 TRBV27 ASSLGSGVRDGQY
TRBJ2-3 TRBV7-9 ASSDVATATDTQY
TRBJ2-3 TRBV2 ASSKDSSSTDTQY
TRBJ2-7 TRBV7-9 ASSLGITEQY
TRBJ2-7 TRBV25-1 ASSVTSGPYEQY
TRBJ2-3 TRBV7-9 ASSSRAGSTDTQY
TRBJ2-7 TRBV7-2 ASSLGSSEQY
TRBJ2-3 TRBV6-5 ASSYGRTTDTQY
TRBJ2-5 TRBV5-1 ASSAVVAGETQY
TRBJ2-3 TRBV27 ASSDRSLSTDTQY
NA TRBV3-1 ASSQGWTDKETQY
TRBJ2-3 TRBV5-5 ASSPILSTDTQY
TRBJ2-1 TRBV7-2 ASTRDVSEQF
TRBJ1-5 TRBV10-3 AIRTGPGQPQH
TRBJ2-5 TRBV28 ASNGAAGSQETQY
TRBJ2-5 TRBV7-2 ASSLFHTQETQY
TRBJ2-7 TRBV4-2 ASSQEKYQGYEQY
TRBJ1-1 TRBV7-2 ASSFHPDRASTEAF
TRBJ2-3 TRBV27 ASSLRTSEDTQY
TRBJ1-5 TRBV7-2 ASSVRDRSNQPQH
TRBJ2-5 TRBV5-6 ASSRGQLRQETQY
TRBJ2-3 TRBV5-1 ASSLDQTGFPDTQY
TRBJ2-3 TRBV7-9 ASRPGFTDTQY
TRBJ1-2 TRBV12-3/TRBV12-4 ASSLNGVDYGYT
TRBJ1-6 TRBV3-1 ASSPRSVSPLH
TRBJ2-7 TRBV20-1 SARDMGATWGDSYEQY
TRBJ2-7 TRBV25-1 ASSELGQGSYEQY
TRBJ2-2 TRBV7-2 ASSWDHGVSGELF
TRBJ2-7 TRBV10-3 AISPTSTYEQY
TRBJ1-2 TRBV4-2 ASSQGSLTRPLGAVAYGYT
TRBJ1-2 TRBV9 ASSVEDAGWGYT
TRBJ1-5 TRBV2 ASGGRGANQPQH
TRBJ2-3 TRBV7-2 ASSPPQAGSTDTQY
TRBJ2-5 TRBV20-1 SARGPPQGQATQY
TRBJ2-7 TRBV9 ASSVVAGSYEQY
TRBJ2-5 TRBV12-3/TRBV12-4 ASSPGLEETQY
TRBJ1-6 TRBV4-1 ASSHSGRVTSSPLH
TRBJ2-3 TRBV4-2 ASSTQMGNTDTQY
TRBJ1-5 TRBV6-6 ASSRDRGDSNQPQH
TRBJ2-3 TRBV7-3 ASSLTLLDTQY
NA TRBV9 ASSINSGGLRETQY
TRBJ1-1 TRBV20-1 SARQGALNTEAF
TRBJ2-1 TRBV7-9 TSSAPTGSSYNEQF
TRBJ1-2 TRBV6-5 ASRGAGYT
TRBJ2-3 TRBV11-2 ASSLLGLFTDTQY
TRBJ2-5 TRBV6-5 ASSYGTVETQY
TRBJ2-5 TRBV10-3 AISEPLKGEETQY
TRBJ2-3 TRBV10-3 AIKAGPAGDTQY
TRBJ2-3 TRBV28 ASSLPGTSGDLTDTQY
TRBJ2-1 TRBV12-3/TRBV12-4 ASAGGTSGGGQF
TRBJ2-5 TRBV20-1 SAEPGGETQY
TRBJ2-3 TRBV28 ASSLSRQGARVEY
TRBJ2-1 TRBV12-3/TRBV12-4 ASSFPGVGQF
TRBJ2-7 TRBV7-3 ASSPHSRGYEQY
TRBJ2-7 TRBV7-9 ASSLETASYEQY